A selection of T cell receptor beta chains follows, all from one sample in a study of T cell changes during pregnancy in multiple sclerosis. Data came from immunoSEQ multiplex PCR; TCRdb stores just in-frame clones and leaves some out. The sample has about 60,000 clones; over 85% are singletons. Source: CD8+ T cells from peripheral blood mononuclear cells, taken in the second trimester of pregnancy. These receptors originate from a female donor with multiple sclerosis, enrolled in a pregnancy study. CDR3s include the opening cysteine and the closing phenylalanine or tryptophan. Fields, in order: V gene, CDR3 protein.

v_call: TRBV9
cdr3_aa: CASSVAPMFADTFGDTQYF

v_call: TRBV7-9
cdr3_aa: CASSPQTGTGEETQYF

v_call: TRBV19
cdr3_aa: CASSSRQNGVTDTQYF

v_call: TRBV6-5
cdr3_aa: CASSYVGGGEQYF

v_call: TRBV6-8
cdr3_aa: CASSYDPAGVYEQYF

v_call: TRBV7-3
cdr3_aa: CASSTQALQGAGTGELFF

v_call: TRBV19
cdr3_aa: CASSIGASTYNEQFF

v_call: TRBV4-1
cdr3_aa: CASSQKRRGSYEQYF

v_call: TRBV13
cdr3_aa: CASSSLGTSGTETQYF

v_call: TRBV6-6
cdr3_aa: CASSYLGTGGHEQYF

v_call: TRBV5-1
cdr3_aa: CASSLATSYEQYF

v_call: TRBV28
cdr3_aa: CASSLWGDGYTF

v_call: TRBV6-1
cdr3_aa: CASGGQGSDQPQHF

v_call: TRBV9
cdr3_aa: CASSPGSGGPYEQYF

v_call: TRBV7-9
cdr3_aa: CASSLASREGRYEQYF

v_call: TRBV27
cdr3_aa: CASSLGQGAREQYF

v_call: TRBV7-9
cdr3_aa: CASSPAQGGGSYEQYF

v_call: TRBV27
cdr3_aa: CASTGPRGEAFF

v_call: TRBV5-6
cdr3_aa: CASSFGGPLKINTGELFF

v_call: TRBV19
cdr3_aa: CASSVGTSGSADTQYF

v_call: TRBV7-9
cdr3_aa: CASSLAGANTGELFF

v_call: TRBV7-6
cdr3_aa: CASSLFGQGLDGELFF

v_call: TRBV4-1
cdr3_aa: CASSQVGGTSYNEQFF

v_call: TRBV28
cdr3_aa: CASSFGASGVRTDTQYF

v_call: TRBV11-2
cdr3_aa: CASSPTGGFTDTQYF

v_call: TRBV25-1
cdr3_aa: CASRDFSPETQYF

v_call: TRBV7-6
cdr3_aa: CASSLGGGSYEQYF

v_call: TRBV21-1
cdr3_aa: CASSIRGQGGNEQFF

v_call: TRBV9
cdr3_aa: CASSSFTDTQYF

v_call: TRBV10-3
cdr3_aa: CAISNEGGEETQYF

v_call: TRBV7-3
cdr3_aa: CASSLAASSYNEQFF

v_call: TRBV30
cdr3_aa: CAWSTSGTVSYEQYF

v_call: TRBV5-1
cdr3_aa: CASSGDNYYEQYF

v_call: TRBV9
cdr3_aa: CASSPRGGNTDTQYF

v_call: TRBV27
cdr3_aa: CASSPRLAGSYNEQFF

v_call: TRBV28
cdr3_aa: CASSLTGGINEKLFF

v_call: TRBV25-1
cdr3_aa: CASSEYRDRDNEKLFF

v_call: TRBV19
cdr3_aa: CASKASALAYEQYF

v_call: TRBV19
cdr3_aa: CASSIDQSSYEQYF

v_call: TRBV23-1
cdr3_aa: CASSQSGDREGQPQHF

v_call: TRBV6-4
cdr3_aa: CASSDGRGEANEQFF

v_call: TRBV2
cdr3_aa: CASHEGTGTEAFF

v_call: TRBV4-1
cdr3_aa: CASSQVVPGTGNQPQHF

v_call: TRBV10-3
cdr3_aa: CAISDPPADTQYF

v_call: TRBV27
cdr3_aa: CASSLTGAYEQYF

v_call: TRBV6-1
cdr3_aa: CASSEVIATSYNEQFF

v_call: TRBV19
cdr3_aa: CASSGGQGAYGYTF

v_call: TRBV5-1
cdr3_aa: CASSLAVSSGDQETQYF

v_call: TRBV6-1
cdr3_aa: CASSDPFFLAGEQFF

v_call: TRBV19
cdr3_aa: CASSIGQAFNQPQHF

v_call: TRBV10-3
cdr3_aa: CAISDMYTQYF

v_call: TRBV7-3
cdr3_aa: CASSLMFARKEGELFF

v_call: TRBV7-9
cdr3_aa: CASSNRPAGYTF

v_call: TRBV13
cdr3_aa: CASSLSLQGGMRGEKLFF

v_call: TRBV5-4
cdr3_aa: CASSTPGGQETQYF